One and the same sample provided the 8 T cell receptor beta chains below, sequenced in a study of blood T cells in healthy people across ages. Using a J-beta primer mix together with a sample-barcoded 5' primer, a second PCR was run for roughly 6 to 12 cycles. One entry per CDR3 protein, called by TCRdb with MiXCR from the 5' RACE reads. The sample holds some 750,000 distinct CDR3 sequences, approximately 22% seen once. Input material: blood. These receptors were taken from a man in his 70s in good health.

The V call is TRBV9, the J call TRBJ2-1; 9 bases agree with TRBD2. The V gene's germline CDR1 is SGDLS and CDR2 YYNGEE. The CDR3 contains 15 residues. Trimming took 4 bases from V and 7 from J; bases not matched to a gene: 9. CDR3 DNA sequence: TGTGCCAGCAGCAAACGTAGCGGGAGAGGTAATGAGCAGTTCTTC. This gives the protein CASSKRSGRGNEQFF.

This clonotype turned up a few times. The V and J genes are TRBV5-1 and TRBJ1-1; D not resolved. CDR1 is SGHRS and CDR2 is YFSETQ in the germline V gene. V was pared by 2 bases and J by 7 bases, with 12 bases between. This CDR3 is 13 amino acids long. The DNA for the CDR3 is TGCGCCAGCAGCTTTGAAGGCTTGGGTGAAGCTTTCTTT. Protein: CASSFEGLGEAFF.

The chain uses TRBV29-1 and TRBJ2-5; D remains ambiguous. The end of the DNA is better explained by TRBJ2-7, so the J call may be wrong. The CDR3 is 11 residues long. Germline V gene sequence: CDR1 SQVTM, CDR2 ANQGSEA. The CDR3 region is CSVVVAYEQYV. As DNA, the CDR3 is TGCAGCGTTGTTGTGGCCTACGAGCAGTACGTC.

This rearrangement joins TRBV28 to TRBJ2-7; D is perhaps TRBD2 (6 bases). Trimming shortened V by 2 bases and J by 0 bases, and 11 bases separated the two germline ends. The CDR3 is 15 residues long. CDR1 and CDR2 from the germline V gene are MDHEN and SYDVKM. The CDR3 protein is CASSLEGDFSYEQYF. In DNA form, the CDR3 reads TGTGCCAGCAGTTTAGAAGGGGACTTCTCCTACGAGCAGTACTTC.

This clonotype has more than one count but fewer than ten. The chain employs TRBV5-1 and TRBJ1-3, with TRBD1 matching 8 bases. The CDR3 consists of 15 residues. Trimming took 0 bases from V and 4 from J; bases not matched to a gene: 3. Per germline, CDR1 SGHRS and CDR2 YFSETQ. The CDR3 spells CASSLDGQGGNTIYF. The CDR3, as DNA: TGCGCCAGCAGCTTGGACGGACAGGGAGGAAACACCATATATTTT.

This chain connects TRBV6-5 to TRBJ1-1; 7 positions agree with TRBD1. The CDR3 consists of 17 residues. CDR1 and CDR2 (germline): MNHEY, SVGAGI. J gave up 0 bases and V 2 bases, and 9 bases lay outside the gene matches. CDR3 in amino acids: CASSYVGTAQLNTEAFF. The CDR3 bases are TGTGCCAGCAGTTACGTGGGGACAGCTCAACTGAACACTGAAGCTTTCTTT.

The genes are TRBV4-3 and TRBJ2-3; tentatively, D is TRBD2 (5 bases). Looked up from germline, CDR1 is LGHNA and CDR2 is YSLEER. V shed 2 bases and J shed 0 bases, with 15 bases lying between them. The CDR3 totals 17 residues. The CDR3 loop reads CASSQRRTVSSTDTQYF. As DNA, the CDR3 is TGCGCCAGCAGCCAAAGGCGGACTGTGTCCAGCACAGATACGCAGTATTTT.

This clonotype has more than one count but fewer than ten. The chain couples TRBV20-1 to TRBJ2-1, with 14 bases matching TRBD2. The V gene's germline CDR1 is DFQATT and CDR2 SNEGSKA (reference sequence). The CDR3 length is 18 residues. Unmatched junction bases numbered 10, after V lost 5 bases and J lost 1 base. The CDR3 DNA sequence: TGCAGTGCTGCGACTAGCGGGGGGGCACGAGGGTCCTACAATGAGCAGTTCTTC. Its translation: CSAATSGGARGSYNEQFF.